These 28 T cell receptor beta chains were all obtained from the same sample, sequenced in a study of identical twins. Via MiXCR, TCRdb re-called the 5' RACE reads, giving one row per CDR3 protein. This sample has hundreds of thousands of distinct CDR3 sequences; under 25% occur once, and the top ten carry 0.4% to 0.6%. These same records also appear under a second study, on yellow fever vaccine responses in identical twins.

The sample taken for sequencing was CD4+ T cells sorted from blood. Receptors originate from a woman younger than 35 in good health.

The gene calls are TRBV24-1 and TRBJ2-7; possibly TRBD1 for D (5 bases). The CDR3 totals 14 residues. V was pared by 5 bases and J by 5 bases, with 15 bases between. CDR1 and CDR2 from the germline V gene are KGHDR and SFDVKD. Here the CDR3 DNA reads TGTGCCACCAGTGGAAAGGACACTGTCAACGAGCAGTACTTC. As protein: CATSGKDTVNEQYF.

This rearrangement joins TRBV18 to TRBJ2-7; 9 bases line up with TRBD1. There are 15 residues in the CDR3. Unmatched junction bases numbered 5, after V lost 0 bases and J lost 5 bases. Germline CDR1 is KGHSH and CDR2 is LQKENI. The CDR3 DNA reads as TGTGCCAGCTCACCACCGGGACAGGGTCCCCACGAGCAGTACTTC. Its translation: CASSPPGQGPHEQYF. Full variable domain (missing parts from reference TRBV18 and TRBJ2-7): NAGVMQNPRHLVRRRGQEARLRCSPMKGHSHVYWYRQLPEEGLKFMVYLQKENIIDESGMPKERFSAEFPKEGPSILRIQQVVRGDSAAYFCASSPPGQGPHEQYFGPGTRLTVT.

J is TRBJ2-1 and V is TRBV12-5, with D perhaps TRBD1 or TRBD2 (5 bases each). The CDR3 runs 16 residues. The V gene's germline CDR1 is LGHNT and CDR2 FRNRAP. The V gene lost 2 bases and the J gene lost 6 bases, with 17 bases spanning the gap. In DNA, the CDR3 is TGTGCTAGTGGTTTGACTGTGGGGGAGTGGCTCAATGAGCAGTTCTTC. It codes for CASGLTVGEWLNEQFF.

This clonotype showed up just a few times. J is TRBJ1-5 and V is TRBV24-1; D ambiguous. This CDR3 is 13 amino acids long. Germline V gene data show CDR1 as KGHDR and CDR2 as SFDVKD. Trimming removed 4 bases at V and 4 bases at J, with 7 bases between. CDR3 nucleotides: TGTGCCACCAGTGACGGAGGGAATCAGCCCCAGCATTTT. As protein: CATSDGGNQPQHF.

This chain links TRBV3-1 with TRBJ2-1; 13 nucleotides align to TRBD2. Germline V gene data show CDR1 as LGHDT and CDR2 as YNNKEL (reference sequence). V was pared by 0 bases and J by 3 bases, with 5 bases of the junction left unmatched. The length of the CDR3 is 18 residues. CDR3 in amino acids: CASSQERTSGSVYNEQFF. CDR3 coding DNA: TGTGCCAGCAGCCAAGAACGGACTAGCGGGAGTGTCTACAATGAGCAGTTCTTC.

This clonotype occurred a few times. CDR3 protein: CSVEFASGTTDTQYF. The DNA of the CDR3 is TGCAGCGTTGAGTTTGCTAGCGGGACGACAGATACGCAGTATTTT. The chain carries TRBV29-1 and TRBJ2-3, with 9 positions matching TRBD2. Germline-derived CDR1 and CDR2 are SQVTM and ANQGSEA. This CDR3 has 15 amino acids. V gave up 3 bases and J gave up 3 bases; unmatched junction bases: 7.

This clonotype was seen only a few times. The rearrangement joins TRBV20-1 to TRBJ2-7, with D tentatively TRBD1 (5 bases). V lost 2 bases and J 2 bases, leaving 16 bases between the germline ends. The germline V gene encodes CDR1 DFQATT and CDR2 SNEGSKA (reference sequence). CDR3 length equals 15 residues. The CDR3 nucleotides read TGCAGTGCTAGAAGTCCCAGGGTTCCCACCTACGAGCAGTACTTC. Amino acid sequence: CSARSPRVPTYEQYF.

The V and J genes are TRBV19 and TRBJ1-2; D remains unclear. The CDR3 has 15 amino acids. V lost 8 bases and J 8 bases, leaving 24 bases between the germline ends. The germline gives CDR1 LNHDA, CDR2 SQIVND (reference sequence). CDR3 coding DNA: TGTGCCAGTGCGCCCGAAGCCCCGTCCTTCAGGGGCTACACCTTC. Translation: CASAPEAPSFRGYTF. Supplemented by reference TRBV19 and TRBJ1-2, the full variable domain reads DGGITQSPKYLFRKEGQNVTLSCEQNLNHDAMYWYRQDPGQGLRLIYYSQIVNDFQKGDIAEGYSVSREKKESFPLTVTSAQKNPTAFYLCASAPEAPSFRGYTFGSGTRLTVV.

This clonotype was detected only a few times. This chain links TRBV10-3 with TRBJ2-1; 15 positions agree with TRBD2. The trim removed 3 bases at V and 7 bases at J, leaving 4 bases unmatched. Germline assignment: CDR1 ENHRY and CDR2 SYGVKD. The CDR3 extends over 16 amino acids. The chain's CDR3 is CAISDTGLAGGNEQFF. The CDR3, as DNA: TGTGCCATCAGTGATACGGGACTAGCGGGAGGTAATGAGCAGTTCTTC.

This clonotype was seen only a few times. The chain has TRBV7-8 and TRBJ1-2; a weak D match, TRBD1 (5 bases). V was cut by 5 bases and J by 4 bases, with 14 bases left in between. This CDR3 has 14 residues. Germline V gene lookup returns CDR1 SGHVS and CDR2 FQNEAQ. This CDR3 is CASSPRRDPYGYTF. The CDR3 DNA sequence: TGTGCCAGCAGCCCAAGAAGGGACCCCTATGGCTACACCTTC.

This clonotype was picked up a small number of times. The J gene is TRBJ2-1, the V gene TRBV5-1; 10 bases align to TRBD2. With 0 bases clipped from V and 8 bases from J, the junction kept 11 bases outside the gene matches. The CDR3 runs 17 residues. The V gene's germline CDR1 is SGHRS and CDR2 YFSETQ. CDR3 amino acids: CASSLAFLAGVSDEQFF. CDR3 nucleotide sequence: TGCGCCAGCAGCTTGGCTTTTCTAGCGGGAGTGTCGGATGAGCAGTTCTTC.

The V gene is TRBV10-3, the J gene TRBJ2-7; 9 positions agree with TRBD2. Germline assignment: CDR1 ENHRY and CDR2 SYGVKD. This CDR3 is built from 15 residues. Unmatched junction bases numbered 5, after V lost 3 bases and J lost 2 bases. CDR3 in amino acids: CAISDSAGGTYEQYV. Here the CDR3 DNA reads TGTGCCATCAGTGATTCCGCGGGGGGGACCTACGAGCAGTACGTC.

The rearrangement uses TRBV12-3 or TRBV12-4 and TRBJ2-2, with D uncertain. V gave up 4 bases and J gave up 5 bases, with 17 bases separating them. This CDR3 is 16 amino acids long. CDR3 DNA: TGTGCCAGCAGTTCCCCCTTACCCAAGGGTACCGGGGAGCTGTTTTTT. Translated: CASSSPLPKGTGELFF.

V is TRBV18 and J is TRBJ2-1; 7 positions match TRBD2. Per the germline V gene, CDR1 is KGHSH and CDR2 is LQKENI. The ends lost 0 bases at V and 8 bases at J; junction bases unmatched: 4. The CDR3 loop spans 14 amino acids. The CDR3 loop is CASSPPGRAYEQFF. As DNA, the CDR3 is TGTGCCAGCTCACCACCGGGGAGGGCCTATGAGCAGTTCTTC.

The DNA of the CDR3 is TGTGCCAGCAGCCCAGGCCGGACAGGGGGCACAGATACGCAGTATTTT. Protein sequence: CASSPGRTGGTDTQYF. The rearrangement uses TRBV7-3 and TRBJ2-3; 9 bases are a match to TRBD1. Germline V CDR1 and CDR2: SGHTA, FQGTGA. The CDR3 is made up of 16 amino acids. The trim removed 5 bases at V and 1 base at J, leaving 7 bases unmatched. Using reference TRBV7-3 and TRBJ2-3 for the parts outside the CDR3, the full variable domain is GAGVSQTPSNKVTEKGKYVELRCDPISGHTALYWYRQSLGQGPEFLIYFQGTGAADDSGLPNDRFFAVRPEGSVSTLKIQRTERGDSAVYLCASSPGRTGGTDTQYFGPGTRLTVL.

The chain couples TRBV20-1 to TRBJ2-1; tentatively, D is TRBD1 or TRBD2 (6 bases each). Germline lookup yields CDR1 DFQATT and CDR2 SNEGSKA (reference sequence). The CDR3 has 16 residues. Trimming stripped 7 bases from V and 3 bases from J, with 22 bases between. The CDR3 DNA reads as TGCAGTGTTGGACAGCCCGGGGTAGCGGTCTACAATGAGCAGTTCTTC. It specifies CSVGQPGVAVYNEQFF.

The rearrangement joins TRBV6-1 to TRBJ2-2, with TRBD1 matching over 9 bases. Germline values: CDR1 MNHNS, CDR2 SASEGT. The CDR3 spans 15 residues. Trimming took 11 bases from V and 5 from J; bases not matched to a gene: 12. The CDR3 region is CAVRANRGQTGELFF. The CDR3 DNA follows: TGTGCCGTCCGGGCCAACAGGGGGCAGACCGGGGAGCTGTTTTTT.

This clonotype was seen more than once but under ten times. The chain is built from TRBV7-9 and TRBJ1-1, with a weak D call TRBD1 (6 bases). Germline-derived CDR1 and CDR2 are SEHNR and FQNEAQ (reference sequence). The CDR3 loop spans 16 amino acids. The V gene lost 5 bases and the J gene lost 0 bases, with 16 bases spanning the gap. The CDR3 region is CASSPRTVPMNTEAFF. DNA of the CDR3: TGTGCCAGCAGCCCCCGGACAGTCCCCATGAACACTGAAGCTTTCTTT.

There are a few counts of this clonotype. V usage is TRBV12-3 or TRBV12-4 and J usage is TRBJ2-7; perhaps TRBD1 as D (5 bases). The CDR3 totals 11 residues. The DNA for the CDR3 is TGTGCTTCAGCCAGGGTGCGGGAGCAGTACGTC. Protein sequence: CASARVREQYV.

CDR3 protein: CASSLSRERTDTQYF. The CDR3 coding sequence is TGTGCCAGCAGTTTATCCCGGGAGCGCACAGATACGCAGTATTTT. This sequence joins TRBV28 and TRBJ2-3, with D maybe TRBD2 (6 bases). In germline, CDR1 is MDHEN, CDR2 SYDVKM. V was pared by 1 base and J by 1 base, with 9 bases between. This CDR3 spans 15 amino acids.

This chain links TRBV6-1 with TRBJ2-7; D gene uncertain. V gave up 6 bases and J gave up 0 bases, with 9 bases separating them. The CDR3 totals 13 residues. The V gene's germline CDR1 is MNHNS and CDR2 SASEGT. This CDR3 is CASSQVGSYEQYV. The CDR3 region has the DNA TGTGCCAGCAGCCAAGTCGGCTCCTACGAGCAGTACGTC.

This clonotype showed up just a few times. The chain is built from TRBV5-1 and TRBJ2-2; no firm D call. This CDR3 contains 14 residues. V lost 4 bases, J lost 4 bases, and 11 bases lay in between. Germline V CDR1 and CDR2: SGHRS, YFSETQ. CDR3 bases: TGCGCCAGCAGCCCTGAGGCCACCACCGGGGAGCTGTTTTTT. Protein product: CASSPEATTGELFF.

As to this clonotype: The conserved closing phenylalanine or tryptophan is absent in this CDR3, likely reflecting a read error. The gene calls are TRBV3-1 and TRBJ2-3; 9 nucleotides match TRBD2. The CDR3 runs 17 residues. The germline V gene has CDR1 LGHDT and CDR2 YNNKEL (reference sequence). Trimming took 0 bases from V and 0 from J; bases not matched to a gene: 4. The CDR3 DNA reads as TGTGCCAGCAGCCAAGATCGAAGCGGGGGGAGCACAGATACGCAGTATTCT. Translation gives CASSQDRSGGSTDTQYS.

The CDR3 reads CASSRSAGSTDTQYF. The CDR3, as DNA: TGTGCCAGCAGCCGCTCAGCGGGGAGCACAGATACGCAGTATTTT. The genes are TRBV7-9 and TRBJ2-3, with 7 positions matching TRBD2. Germline assignment: CDR1 SEHNR and CDR2 FQNEAQ (reference sequence). CDR3 length: 15 amino acids. The V and J ends lost 5 bases and 0 bases, in that order; junction bases with no gene match: 5.

This clonotype was observed a handful of times. The chain couples TRBV12-5 to TRBJ2-2, with 10 bases identical to TRBD1. CDR3 size: 16 residues. The V segment lost 4 bases and the J segment 9 bases; nucleotides outside the gene matches: 11. Germline values: CDR1 LGHNT, CDR2 FRNRAP. In nucleotides, the CDR3 is TGTGCTAGTGGTTCCCGGGACAGGGGCCACCGCTGGGAGCTGTTTTTT. This codes for CASGSRDRGHRWELFF.

This clonotype was detected only a few times. The genes are TRBV5-8 and TRBJ2-2; D unresolved. Trimming pared 1 base from V and 1 base from J, leaving 14 bases between. Germline V gene data show CDR1 as SGHTS and CDR2 as YDEGEE. This CDR3 has 17 residues. The CDR3 region has the DNA TGTGCCAGCAGCTTGTTGGGCAGCTGGTTGAACACCGGGGAGCTGTTTTTT. Amino acids: CASSLLGSWLNTGELFF.

V usage is TRBV12-3 or TRBV12-4 and J usage is TRBJ1-1; TRBD1 is a possible D gene (6 bases). The V end lost 6 bases, the J end lost 7 bases, and 21 bases lay between the germline ends. The CDR3 loop spans 15 amino acids. Here the CDR3 DNA reads TGTGCCAGCAGCTCCCGGGTGACAGGAGGTTTTGAAGCTTTCTTT. Translating gives CASSSRVTGGFEAFF.

Here the CDR3 DNA reads TGTGCCAGCAGTTCCAGTGGGGGGGGCAATGAGCAGTTCTTC. The encoded protein is CASSSSGGGNEQFF. This rearrangement joins TRBV12-3 or TRBV12-4 to TRBJ2-1; 7 positions match TRBD2. The ends lost 4 bases at V and 6 bases at J; junction bases unmatched: 6. This CDR3 spans 14 amino acids.